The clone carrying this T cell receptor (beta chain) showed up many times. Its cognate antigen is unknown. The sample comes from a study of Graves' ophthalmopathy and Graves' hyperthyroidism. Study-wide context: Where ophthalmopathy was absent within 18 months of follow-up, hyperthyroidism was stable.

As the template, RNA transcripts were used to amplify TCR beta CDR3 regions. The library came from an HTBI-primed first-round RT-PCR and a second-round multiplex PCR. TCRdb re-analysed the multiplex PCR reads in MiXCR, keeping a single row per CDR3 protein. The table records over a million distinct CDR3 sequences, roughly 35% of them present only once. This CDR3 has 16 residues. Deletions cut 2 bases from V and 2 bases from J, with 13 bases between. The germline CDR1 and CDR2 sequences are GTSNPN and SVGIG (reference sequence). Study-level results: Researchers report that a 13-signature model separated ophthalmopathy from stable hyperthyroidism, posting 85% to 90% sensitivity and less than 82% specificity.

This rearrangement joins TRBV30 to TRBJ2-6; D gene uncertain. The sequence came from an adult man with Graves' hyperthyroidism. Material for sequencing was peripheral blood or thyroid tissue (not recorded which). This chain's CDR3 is CAWSPPGITGANVLTF. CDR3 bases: TGTGCCTGGAGTCCTCCTGGGATCACTGGGGCCAACGTCCTGACTTTC.